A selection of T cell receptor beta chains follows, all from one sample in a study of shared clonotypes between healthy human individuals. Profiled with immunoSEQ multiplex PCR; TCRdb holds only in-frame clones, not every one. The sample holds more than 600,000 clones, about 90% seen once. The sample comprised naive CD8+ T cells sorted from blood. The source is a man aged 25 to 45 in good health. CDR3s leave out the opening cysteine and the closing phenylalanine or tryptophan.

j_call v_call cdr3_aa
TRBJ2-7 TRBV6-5 ASSLSGRRYEQY
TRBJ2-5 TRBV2 ASSIPGQGLRETQY
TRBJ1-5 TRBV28 ASSLQGIYQPQH
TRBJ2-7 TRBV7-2 ASSMGQLGFERKY
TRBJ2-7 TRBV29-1 SFPPGLVNY
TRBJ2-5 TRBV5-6 ASSLWLAGSDETQY
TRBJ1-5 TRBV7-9 ASSLAGTGPAEPQH
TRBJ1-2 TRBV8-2 GSGERKTYGYT
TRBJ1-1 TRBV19 ASSILTGVSTEAF
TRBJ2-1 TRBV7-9 ASSRAGTGGPNEQF
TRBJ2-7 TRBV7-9 ASSVASTFSSYEQY
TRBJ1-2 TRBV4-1 ASSQHQQGTYGYT
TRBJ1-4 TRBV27 ASSPQGNYEKLF
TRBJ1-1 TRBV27 ASIRTPGVTEAF
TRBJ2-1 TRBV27 ASTAGTSGINEQF
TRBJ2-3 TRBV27 ASSHDRINTDTQY
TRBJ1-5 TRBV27 ASSLSRTGDTQPQH
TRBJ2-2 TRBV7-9 ASSLERGTYGELF
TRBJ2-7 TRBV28 ASSSRSRREQY
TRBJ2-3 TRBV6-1 ASSEAGIIDTQY
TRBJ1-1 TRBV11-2 ASSLMGAGTEAF
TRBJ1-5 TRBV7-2 ASSSWDSQPQH
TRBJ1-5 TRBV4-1 ASSQVVIARPQH
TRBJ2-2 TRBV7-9 ASTGHLNTGELF
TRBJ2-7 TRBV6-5 ASSYSGTGSYEQY
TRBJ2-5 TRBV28 ASSLFQETQY
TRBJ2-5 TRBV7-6 ASSSGLEVTQY
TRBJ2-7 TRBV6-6 ASSLVFYEQY
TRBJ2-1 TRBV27 ASSLRNRPNEQF
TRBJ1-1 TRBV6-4 ASSDTTGTVTEAF
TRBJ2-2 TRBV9 ASSVENRPTPNTGELF
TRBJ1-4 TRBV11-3 ASSLDWGAVDEKLF
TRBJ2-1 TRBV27 ASRPASSSGRGDNEQF
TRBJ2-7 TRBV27 ASRMGQENYEQY
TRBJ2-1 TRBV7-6 ASSPWTSGSYEQF
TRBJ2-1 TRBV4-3 ASSPGPGLHLDEQF
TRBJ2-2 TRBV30 AWSGDTGELF
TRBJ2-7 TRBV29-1 SVEDRGGGFYEQY
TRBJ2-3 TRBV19 ASSIEGLAGRTDTQY
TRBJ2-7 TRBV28 ASSSPIGTSGYTSTYEQY
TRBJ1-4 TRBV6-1 ASSDNRRGEKLF
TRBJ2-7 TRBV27 ASSFSGQGYEQY
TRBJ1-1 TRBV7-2 ASSLVLGAGTEAF
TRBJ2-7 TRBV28 ASSLGKRPSRNEQY
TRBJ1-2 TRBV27 ASSSYTGGIHGYT
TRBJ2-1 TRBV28 ASSPLTSGKYNEQF
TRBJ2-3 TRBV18 ASSPLQGARSSTDTQY
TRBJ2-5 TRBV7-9 ASSLRLAAETQY
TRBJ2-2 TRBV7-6 ASSLEGGYGELF
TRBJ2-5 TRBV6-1 ASSARQGRYETQY
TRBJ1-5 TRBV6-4 ASSDTTGRGSDQPQH
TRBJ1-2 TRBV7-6 ASSLDEGLYGYT